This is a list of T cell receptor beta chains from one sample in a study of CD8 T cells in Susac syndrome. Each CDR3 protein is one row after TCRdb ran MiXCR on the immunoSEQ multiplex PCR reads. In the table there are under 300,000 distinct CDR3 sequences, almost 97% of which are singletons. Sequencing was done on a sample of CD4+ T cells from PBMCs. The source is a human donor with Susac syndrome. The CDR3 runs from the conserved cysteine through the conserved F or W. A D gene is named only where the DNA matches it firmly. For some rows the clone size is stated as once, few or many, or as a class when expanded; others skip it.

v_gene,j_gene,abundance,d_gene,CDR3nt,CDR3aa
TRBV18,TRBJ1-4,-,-,TGTGCCAGCTCGCCCTCAACTAATGAAAAACTGTTTTTT,CASSPSTNEKLFF
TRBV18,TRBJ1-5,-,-,TGTGCCAGCTCACCTCAACAGGCTCCGAGCCAGCCCCAGCATTTT,CASSPQQAPSQPQHF
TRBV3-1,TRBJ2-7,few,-,TGTGCCAGCAGCCAAGAGAACGAGCAGTACTTC,CASSQENEQYF
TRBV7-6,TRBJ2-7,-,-,TGTGCCAGCAGCACTAAGACATCAGCTCCCCTACAGTACTTC,CASSTKTSAPLQYF
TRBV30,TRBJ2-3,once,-,TGTGCCTGGAGTGTAGATGGACGCGGGAGCACAGATACGCAGTATTTT,CAWSVDGRGSTDTQYF
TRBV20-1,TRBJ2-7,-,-,TGCAGTGCTAGAGATTTAGGTTTCTACGAGCAGTACTTC,CSARDLGFYEQYF
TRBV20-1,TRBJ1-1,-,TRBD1,TGCAGTGCTAGGGGACAGGAGCTATATGAAGCTTTCTTT,CSARGQELYEAFF
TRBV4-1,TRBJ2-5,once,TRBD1,TGCGCCAGCAGCCAAACATCCGGGACAGGGGGAAAGACCCAGTACTTC,CASSQTSGTGGKTQYF
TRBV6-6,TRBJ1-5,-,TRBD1,TGTGCCAGCAGTTACTCGGGGACAGGCAATCAGCCCCAGCATTTT,CASSYSGTGNQPQHF
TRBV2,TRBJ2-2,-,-,TGTGCCAGCAGTCCCCGGACGAGGGCCGGGGAGCTGTTTTTT,CASSPRTRAGELFF
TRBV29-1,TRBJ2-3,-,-,TGCAGCGCGGCGGGACCGAAGGTGGTAGATACGCAGTATTTT,CSAAGPKVVDTQYF
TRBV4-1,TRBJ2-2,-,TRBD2,TGCGCCAGCAGCCAAATGACTAGCGGGAGTGACGACGGGGAGCTGTTTTTT,CASSQMTSGSDDGELFF
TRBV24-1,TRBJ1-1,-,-,TGTGCCACCAGTGCCGAGGGACGGTTACCTATGAACACTGAAGCTTTCTTT,CATSAEGRLPMNTEAFF
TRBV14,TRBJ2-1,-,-,TGTGCCAGCAGCCAATACCTCCCTCATGAGCAGTTCTTC,CASSQYLPHEQFF
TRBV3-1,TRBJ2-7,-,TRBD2,TGTGCCAGCAGCCAAGATCTTGGACTAGGATCCTACGAGCAGTACTTC,CASSQDLGLGSYEQYF
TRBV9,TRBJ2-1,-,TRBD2,TGTGCCAGCAGCTGGAGTAGCGGGTCCACTTACAATGAGCAGTTCTTC,CASSWSSGSTYNEQFF
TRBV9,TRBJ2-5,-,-,TGTGCCAGCAGCCGAATCCCTGGAGAGACCCAGTACTTC,CASSRIPGETQYF
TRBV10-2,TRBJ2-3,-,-,TGCGCCAGCAGGTCGCGGGAACGCACAGATACGCAGTATTTT,CASRSRERTDTQYF
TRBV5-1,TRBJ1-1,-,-,TGCGCCACAACGATGACGTCTGGGGGGACTGAAGCTTTCTTT,CATTMTSGGTEAFF
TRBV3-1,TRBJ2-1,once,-,TGTGCCAGCAGCCAAGCCCTAGGTCCTAATGAGCAGTTCTTC,CASSQALGPNEQFF
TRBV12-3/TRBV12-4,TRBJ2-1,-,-,TGTGCCAGCAGCCAAGACTCGAATTACAATGAGCAGTTCTTC,CASSQDSNYNEQFF
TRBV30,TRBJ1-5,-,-,TGTGCCTGCGAGGGGGAGCCCGATCAGCCCCAGCATTTT,CACEGEPDQPQHF
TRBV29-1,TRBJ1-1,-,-,TGCAGCGAAACCGGGCGTGGGGGCACTGAAGCTTTCTTT,CSETGRGGTEAFF
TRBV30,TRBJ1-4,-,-,TGTGCCTGGAGTGAACCTGAAGGAAAACTGTTTTTT,CAWSEPEGKLFF